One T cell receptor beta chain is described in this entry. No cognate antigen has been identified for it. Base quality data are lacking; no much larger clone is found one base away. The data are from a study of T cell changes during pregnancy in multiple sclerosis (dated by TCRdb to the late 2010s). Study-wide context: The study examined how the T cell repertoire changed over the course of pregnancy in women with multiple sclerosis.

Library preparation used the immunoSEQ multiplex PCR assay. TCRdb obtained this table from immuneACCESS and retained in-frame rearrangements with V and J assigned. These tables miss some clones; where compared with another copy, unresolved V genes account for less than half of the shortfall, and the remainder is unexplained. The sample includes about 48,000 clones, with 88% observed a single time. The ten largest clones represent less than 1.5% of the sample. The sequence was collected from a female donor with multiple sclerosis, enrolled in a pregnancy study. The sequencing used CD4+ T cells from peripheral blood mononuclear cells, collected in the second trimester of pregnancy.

The nucleotide sequence reads TGCGCCAGCAGTGAGAAGCATAGCAATCAGCCCCAGCATTTT. Translation gives CASSEKHSNQPQHF. The rearrangement combines TRBV10-2 with TRBJ1-5, with no reliable assignment of the D segment. From the germline V gene, CDR1 is WSHSY and CDR2 is SAAADI. The CDR3 spans 14 residues, from the cysteine through the phenylalanine. The entry retains the CDR3 DNA only, 42 bases that are in frame from base 1. At the junction V is shortened by 2 bases and J by 0 bases, with 5 bases in between.